The 11 T cell receptor beta chains reported below all come from one sample, sequenced in a study of blood T cell repertoires in COVID-19. Generated by immunoSEQ multiplex PCR, the TCRdb table keeps only in-frame clones and is missing some. The table lists about 110,000 clones, 75% to 85% of them singletons. Sequencing was performed on peripheral blood. These receptors all stem from a man at least 80 years old with COVID-19, enrolled during active disease.

The chain employs TRBV11-2 and TRBJ1-2; TRBD1 matches at 7 bases. The ends lost 1 base at V and 7 bases at J; junction bases unmatched: 6. Germline V gene sequence: CDR1 SGHAT, CDR2 FQNNGV. The CDR3 is 14 amino acids. The CDR3 protein is CASSLVSDRVGYTF. DNA of the CDR3: TGTGCCAGCAGCTTAGTATCCGACAGGGTTGGCTACACCTTC.

This chain links TRBV27 with TRBJ2-7, with 9 bases identical to TRBD2. CDR3 length: 15 amino acids. V was clipped by 3 bases and J by 3 bases; unmatched bases: 6. Germline CDR1 MNHEY, CDR2 SMNVEV (reference sequence). DNA for the CDR3: TGTGCCAGCAGTTTTAGCGGGAGCGGAAACTACGAGCAGTACTTC. Its protein product is CASSFSGSGNYEQYF.

The chain links TRBV2 to TRBJ2-5, with 7 positions matching TRBD1. V shed 7 bases and J 1 base; nucleotides not matched to a gene: 6. From germline, CDR1 is SNHLY and CDR2 FYNNEI. The CDR3 consists of 14 residues. Here the CDR3 reads CASKIGTVQETQYF. The CDR3 DNA is TGTGCCAGCAAAATTGGGACAGTCCAAGAGACCCAGTACTTC.

This clone was found once. CDR3 sequence (DNA): TGTGCCAGCAGCGCGGGACTAACTAATGAAAAACTGTTTTTT. Its translation: CASSAGLTNEKLFF. The rearrangement uses TRBV25-1 and TRBJ1-4; D perhaps matches TRBD1 (5 bases). With 6 bases removed from V and 1 base from J, the gap between germline ends came to 9 bases. Germline V gene sequence: CDR1 MGHDK, CDR2 SYGVNS. There are 14 residues in the CDR3.

The rearrangement joins TRBV11-2 to TRBJ2-1; tentative D call: TRBD2 (6 bases). Germline CDR1 is SGHAT and CDR2 is FQNNGV. The V end was cut by 5 bases, the J end by 5 bases, with 22 bases between. The CDR3 extends over 17 amino acids. Here the CDR3 DNA reads TGTGCCAGCAGCACAGAGGCTAGCGCAGCTGAAAACAATGAGCAGTTCTTC. It codes for CASSTEASAAENNEQFF.

This chain links TRBV3-1 (or the pseudogene TRBV3-2) with TRBJ2-4, with 9 bases aligning to TRBD1. The germline V gene has CDR1 LGHDT and CDR2 YNNKEL (reference sequence). With V trimmed by 6 bases and J by 8 bases, 5 bases remained unmatched. The CDR3 runs to 13 residues. The CDR3 reads CASRRTGEHIQYF. The CDR3 DNA is TGTGCCAGCAGGCGGACAGGGGAACACATTCAGTACTTC.

The J gene is TRBJ2-1, the V gene TRBV4-2; TRBD2 aligns across 10 bases. The CDR3 totals 15 residues. Germline V lookup: CDR1 LGHNA, CDR2 YNFKEQ. The V gene end was trimmed by 8 bases and the J gene end by 3 bases; junction bases not matched to a gene: 7. The CDR3, as DNA: TGTGCCAGCGGGACCGGGACTAGCGTCTACAATGAGCAGTTCTTC. It yields the protein CASGTGTSVYNEQFF.

The rearrangement joins TRBV7-3 to TRBJ2-1; the match to TRBD2 covers 7 bases. This CDR3 has 13 amino acids. The V gene end was trimmed by 0 bases and the J gene end by 8 bases; junction bases not matched to a gene: 1. The germline gives CDR1 SGHTA, CDR2 FQGTGA. In DNA form, the CDR3 reads TGTGCCAGCAGCTTAACCCGGGAGGATGAGCAGTTCTTC. It codes for CASSLTREDEQFF. Looking up the rest from reference TRBV7-3 and TRBJ2-1 gives the full variable domain: GAGVSQTPSNKVTEKGKYVELRCDPISGHTALYWYRQSLGQGPEFLIYFQGTGAADDSGLPNDRFFAVRPEGSVSTLKIQRTERGDSAVYLCASSLTREDEQFFGPGTRLTVL.

The genes are TRBV6-5 and TRBJ2-1, with D tentatively TRBD2 (6 bases). The CDR3 length is 15 residues. Per germline, CDR1 MNHEY and CDR2 SVGAGI. Between the trimmed V and J ends, which lost 6 bases and 4 bases, there was a span of 16 bases. The CDR3 nucleotides are TGTGCCAGCAGGGAGGGAGCCAACTCATACAATGAGCAGTTCTTC. Encoded protein: CASREGANSYNEQFF.

The chain joins TRBV15 to TRBJ1-5; weak D call: TRBD1 (6 bases). The V gene's germline CDR1 is LNHNV and CDR2 YYDKDF (reference sequence). This CDR3 contains 16 residues. V shed 0 bases and J shed 7 bases, with 16 bases lying between them. This CDR3 reads CATSRDVGAIGQPQHF. CDR3 bases: TGTGCCACCAGCAGAGATGTGGGGGCAATAGGCCAGCCCCAGCATTTT.

The chain joins TRBV25-1 to TRBJ2-5; 10 bases are a match to TRBD1. The CDR3 contains 16 residues. Germline CDR1 is MGHDK and CDR2 is SYGVNS. V trimming: 3 bases; J trimming: 5 bases; junction bases outside the gene matches: 9. CDR3 region: CASSDLRQGAVETQYF. The DNA of the CDR3 is TGTGCCAGCAGTGACCTCCGACAGGGGGCCGTGGAGACCCAGTACTTC.